This T cell receptor beta chain was captured by sequencing in a study of Graves' ophthalmopathy and Graves' hyperthyroidism. At the level of the study: Stable hyperthyroidism meant no ophthalmopathy within 18 months of follow-up. General study findings and limits: Using 13 signatures, a model distinguished ophthalmopathy from stable hyperthyroidism, reaching 87.88% sensitivity and roughly 80% specificity. At about 69% sensitivity and approximately 72% specificity, the model predicted progression of the ophthalmopathy.

Amplification of TCR beta CDR3 regions used RNA transcripts. An opening RT-PCR round employed HTBI primers and preceded a second-round multiplex PCR. TCRdb reprocessed the multiplex PCR reads with MiXCR, giving one entry per CDR3 protein. The top ten clones hold 11% of a sample with over a million distinct CDR3 sequences, 35% to 45% of them seen once. About this clonotype itself: What it recognizes is unknown.

CDR1 and CDR2 from the germline V gene are WSHSY and SAAADI. The length of the CDR3 is 11 residues. J was trimmed by 10 bases and V by 9 bases; bases with no gene match: 8. This TCR came from an adult man with Graves' hyperthyroidism. Sample: peripheral blood or thyroid tissue (not recorded which). This sequence joins TRBV10-2 and TRBJ1-1, with 7 bases aligning to TRBD1. The CDR3 here is CASNRGEGAFF. In nucleotides, the CDR3 is TGCGCCAGTAACAGGGGAGAAGGAGCTTTCTTT.